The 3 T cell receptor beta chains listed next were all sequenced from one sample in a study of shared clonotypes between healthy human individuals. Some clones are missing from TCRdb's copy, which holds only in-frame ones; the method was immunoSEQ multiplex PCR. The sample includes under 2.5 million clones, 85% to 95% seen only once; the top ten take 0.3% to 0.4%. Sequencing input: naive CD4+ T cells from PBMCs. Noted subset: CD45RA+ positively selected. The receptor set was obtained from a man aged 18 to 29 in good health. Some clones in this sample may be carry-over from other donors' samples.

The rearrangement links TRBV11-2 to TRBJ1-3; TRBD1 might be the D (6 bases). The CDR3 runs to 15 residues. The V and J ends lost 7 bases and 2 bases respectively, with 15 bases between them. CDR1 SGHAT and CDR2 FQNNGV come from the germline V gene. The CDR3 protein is CASTRDRIPGNTIYF. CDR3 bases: TGTGCCAGCACCAGAGACAGGATTCCTGGAAACACCATATATTTT.

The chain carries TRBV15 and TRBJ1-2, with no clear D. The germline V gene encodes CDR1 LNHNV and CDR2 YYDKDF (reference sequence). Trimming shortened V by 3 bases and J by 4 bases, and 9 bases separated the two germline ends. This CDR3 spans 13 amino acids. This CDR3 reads CATSRGLGYGYTF. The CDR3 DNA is TGTGCCACCAGCAGGGGCCTCGGCTATGGCTACACCTTC. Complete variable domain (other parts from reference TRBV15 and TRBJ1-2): DAMVIQNPRYQVTQFGKPVTLSCSQTLNHNVMYWYQQKSSQAPKLLFHYYDKDFNNEADTPDNFQSRRPNTSFCFLDIRSPGLGDTAMYLCATSRGLGYGYTFGSGTRLTVV.

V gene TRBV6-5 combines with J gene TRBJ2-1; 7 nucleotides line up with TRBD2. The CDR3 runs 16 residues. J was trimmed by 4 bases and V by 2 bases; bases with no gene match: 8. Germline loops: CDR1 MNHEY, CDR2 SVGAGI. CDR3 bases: TGTGCCAGCAGTTACCAGACTAGCATCGGGTACAATGAGCAGTTCTTC. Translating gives CASSYQTSIGYNEQFF.